One sample yielded the 8 T cell receptor beta chains listed below, sequenced in a study of T-cell reconstitution after alpha-beta-depleted transplantation in children. These receptors' antigens are unknown. Overall study results and limits: Approximately two months post-transplant, alpha-beta T cells reportedly originated from several hundred expanded graft clones.

This sample's TCRbeta library carried unique molecular identifier barcodes. TCRdb analysed the PCR reads with MiXCR anew, one entry per CDR3 protein. Here the sample spans about 31,000 distinct CDR3 sequences, under 7.5% being singletons. The sample in question was peripheral blood, obtained 60 days after TCRalphabeta/CD19-depleted stem cell transplant. These TCRs come from a child younger than two who had a stem cell transplant for acute myeloid leukemia, so the T cells may come from the graft donor.

This clonotype was recorded at least ten times. The rearrangement joins TRBV12-3 or TRBV12-4 to TRBJ2-1; 7 bases are a match to TRBD1. This CDR3 contains 15 residues. Germline trimming cut 1 base from V and 6 bases from J; bases unmatched to any gene: 6. The DNA for the CDR3 is TGTGCCAGCAGTTTAGAAACCAGGGGGAGCAATGAGCAGTTCTTC. Amino acid sequence: CASSLETRGSNEQFF.

A remark on this clonotype: The junction departs from germline at one end; a sequencing error may be responsible. This chain joins TRBV13 and TRBJ2-5, with 11 bases fitting TRBD2. The V gene's germline CDR1 is PRHDT and CDR2 FYEKMQ (reference sequence). CDR3 size: 16 residues. CDR3 residues: CASSLTSGRPQETQHF. For the CDR3, the DNA is TGTGCCAGCAGTCTTACTAGCGGGAGACCCCAAGAGACCCAGCACTTC.

This clonotype was counted at least ten times. The chain employs TRBV25-1 and TRBJ2-7; D gene uncertain. V lost 5 bases, J lost 2 bases, and 4 bases lay in between. Germline assignment: CDR1 MGHDK and CDR2 SYGVNS. CDR3 size: 11 residues. In nucleotides, the CDR3 is TGTGCCAGCAGTAGCGCCTACGAGCAGTACTTC. Translating gives CASSSAYEQYF.

This clonotype was seen many times. V usage is TRBV18 and J usage is TRBJ2-3; 12 bases fit TRBD2. CDR3 length equals 15 residues. CDR1 is KGHSH, CDR2 LQKENI, per germline. V shed 8 bases, J shed 4 bases, and the junction held 7 bases outside the gene matches. The CDR3 coding sequence is TGTGCCAGCCCTCCGACTAGCGGGAGATCAGATACGCAGTATTTT. Translating gives CASPPTSGRSDTQYF.

This clonotype was found many times. The V and J genes are TRBV28 and TRBJ2-3, with D possibly matching TRBD1 (6 bases). V lost 3 bases to trimming and J lost 1 base, with 11 bases between them. This CDR3 is 15 amino acids long. Germline assignment: CDR1 MDHEN and CDR2 SYDVKM. The CDR3 reads CASSFDRLGTDTQYF. Here the CDR3 DNA reads TGTGCCAGCAGTTTCGACAGGCTGGGCACAGATACGCAGTATTTT.

This clonotype was detected many times. This rearrangement joins TRBV19 to TRBJ2-3; 12 bases line up with TRBD2. The V segment lost 5 bases and the J segment 1 base; nucleotides outside the gene matches: 4. CDR1 and CDR2 from the germline V gene are LNHDA and SQIVND (reference sequence). This CDR3 comprises 16 residues. Here the CDR3 DNA reads TGTGCCAGTAGTCTAGCGGGAGGGCCTGGCACAGATACGCAGTATTTT. Translating it yields CASSLAGGPGTDTQYF.

This clonotype occurred a few times. The chain joins TRBV7-2 to TRBJ2-7; a possible D gene is TRBD1 (5 bases). The CDR3 spans 14 residues. V dropped 5 bases and J dropped 7 bases, with 18 bases sitting between them. Germline lookup yields CDR1 SGHTA and CDR2 FQGNSA. Here the CDR3 reads CASSPPRAFWEQYF. The CDR3 DNA reads TGTGCCAGCAGCCCACCCAGGGCCTTCTGGGAGCAGTACTTC.

This clonotype was found a few times. This chain connects TRBV28 to TRBJ2-6, with D possibly matching TRBD1 (5 bases). Trimming cost V 7 bases and J 6 bases, with 16 bases left between them. Looked up from germline, CDR1 is MDHEN and CDR2 is SYDVKM. The CDR3 sequence is 15 residues long. CDR3 residues: CASTQGLGEANVLTF. The CDR3 nucleotides are TGTGCCAGCACTCAGGGCCTTGGGGAGGCCAACGTCCTGACTTTC.